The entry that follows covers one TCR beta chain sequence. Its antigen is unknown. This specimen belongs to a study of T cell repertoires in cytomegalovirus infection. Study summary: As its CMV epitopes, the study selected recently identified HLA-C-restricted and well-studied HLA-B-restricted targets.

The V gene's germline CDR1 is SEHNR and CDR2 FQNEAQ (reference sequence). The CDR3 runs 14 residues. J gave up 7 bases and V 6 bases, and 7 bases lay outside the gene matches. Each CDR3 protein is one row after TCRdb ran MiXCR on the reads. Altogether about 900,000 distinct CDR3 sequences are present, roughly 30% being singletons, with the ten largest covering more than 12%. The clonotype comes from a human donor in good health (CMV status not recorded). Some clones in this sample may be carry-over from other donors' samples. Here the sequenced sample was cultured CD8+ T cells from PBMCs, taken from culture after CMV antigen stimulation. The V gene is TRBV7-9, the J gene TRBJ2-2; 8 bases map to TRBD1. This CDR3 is CASRKQGAIGELFF. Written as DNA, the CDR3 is TGTGCCAGCAGGAAGCAGGGGGCAATCGGGGAGCTGTTTTTT.